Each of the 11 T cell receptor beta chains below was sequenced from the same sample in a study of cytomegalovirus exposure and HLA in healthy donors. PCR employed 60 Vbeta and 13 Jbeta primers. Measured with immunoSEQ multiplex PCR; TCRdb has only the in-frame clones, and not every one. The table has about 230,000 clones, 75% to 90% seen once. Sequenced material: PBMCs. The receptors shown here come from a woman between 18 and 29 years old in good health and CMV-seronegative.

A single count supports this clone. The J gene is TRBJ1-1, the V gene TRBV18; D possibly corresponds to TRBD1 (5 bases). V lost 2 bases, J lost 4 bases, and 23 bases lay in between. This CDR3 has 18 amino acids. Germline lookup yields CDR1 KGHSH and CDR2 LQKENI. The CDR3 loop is CASSPSPRGGTWGTEAFF. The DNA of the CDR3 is TGTGCCAGCTCACCAAGCCCCCGAGGAGGGACCTGGGGCACTGAAGCTTTCTTT.

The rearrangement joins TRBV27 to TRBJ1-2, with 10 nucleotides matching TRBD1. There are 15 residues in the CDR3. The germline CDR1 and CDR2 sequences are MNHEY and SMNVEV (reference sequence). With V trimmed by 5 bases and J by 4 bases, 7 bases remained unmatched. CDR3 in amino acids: CASSRTGGGLYGYTF. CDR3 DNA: TGTGCCAGCAGTCGGACAGGGGGAGGTCTCTATGGCTACACCTTC.

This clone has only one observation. CDR3 protein: CASNWGPSYEQYF. The CDR3 nucleotides are TGCGCCAGCAACTGGGGGCCCAGTTACGAGCAGTACTTC. V and J are TRBV10-2 and TRBJ2-7; the D gene is possibly TRBD1 (6 bases). CDR1 and CDR2 from the germline V gene are WSHSY and SAAADI. V dropped 7 bases and J dropped 4 bases, with 14 bases sitting between them. This CDR3 contains 13 residues.

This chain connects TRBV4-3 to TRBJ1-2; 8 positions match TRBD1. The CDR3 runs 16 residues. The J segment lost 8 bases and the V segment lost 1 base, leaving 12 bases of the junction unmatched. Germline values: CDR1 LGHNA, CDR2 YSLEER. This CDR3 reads CASSQVQTGALGGYTF. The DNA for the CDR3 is TGCGCCAGCAGCCAAGTTCAGACAGGGGCTCTGGGAGGCTACACCTTC.

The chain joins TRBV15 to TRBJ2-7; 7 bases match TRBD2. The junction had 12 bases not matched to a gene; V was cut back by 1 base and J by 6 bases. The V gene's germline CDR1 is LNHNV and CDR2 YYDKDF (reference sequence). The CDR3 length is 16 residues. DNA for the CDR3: TGTGCCACCAGCAGAGGTGCTTCGGGAGGCCATGTCGAGCAGTACTTC. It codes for CATSRGASGGHVEQYF.

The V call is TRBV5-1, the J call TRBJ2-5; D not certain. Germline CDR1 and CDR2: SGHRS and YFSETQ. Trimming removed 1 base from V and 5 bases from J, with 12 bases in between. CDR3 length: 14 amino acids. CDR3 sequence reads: CASSLSPNTETQYF. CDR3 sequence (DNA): TGCGCCAGCAGCTTGTCCCCCAATACTGAGACCCAGTACTTC.

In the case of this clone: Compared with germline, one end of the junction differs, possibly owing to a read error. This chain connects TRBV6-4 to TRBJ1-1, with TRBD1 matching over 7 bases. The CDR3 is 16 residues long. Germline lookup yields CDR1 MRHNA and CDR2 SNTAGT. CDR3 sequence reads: CASSDSSRGLKTEAFF. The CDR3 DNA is TGTGCCAGCAGTGACTCGAGCAGGGGGTTGAAGACTGAAGCTTTCTTT.

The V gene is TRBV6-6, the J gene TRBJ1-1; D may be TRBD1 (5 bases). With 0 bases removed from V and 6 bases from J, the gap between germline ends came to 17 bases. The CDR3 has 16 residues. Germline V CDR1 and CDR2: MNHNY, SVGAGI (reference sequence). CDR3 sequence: CASSYSFRDLNPEAFF. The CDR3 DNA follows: TGTGCCAGCAGTTACTCGTTCAGGGATCTAAATCCTGAAGCTTTCTTT.

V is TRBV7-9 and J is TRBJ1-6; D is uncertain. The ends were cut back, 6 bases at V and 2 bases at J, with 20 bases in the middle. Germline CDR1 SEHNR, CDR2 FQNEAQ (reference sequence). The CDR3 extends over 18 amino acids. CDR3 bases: TGTGCCAGCAGTACAAGTGCCGGTTCTGGGCCCTATAATTCACCCCTCCACTTT. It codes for CASSTSAGSGPYNSPLHF.

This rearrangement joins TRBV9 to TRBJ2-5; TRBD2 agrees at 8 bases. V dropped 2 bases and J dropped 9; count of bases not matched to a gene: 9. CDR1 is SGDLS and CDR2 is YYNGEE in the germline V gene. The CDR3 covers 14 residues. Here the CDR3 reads CASSVGGGSGAQYF. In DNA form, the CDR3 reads TGTGCCAGCAGCGTGGGCGGGGGGTCGGGGGCCCAGTACTTC.

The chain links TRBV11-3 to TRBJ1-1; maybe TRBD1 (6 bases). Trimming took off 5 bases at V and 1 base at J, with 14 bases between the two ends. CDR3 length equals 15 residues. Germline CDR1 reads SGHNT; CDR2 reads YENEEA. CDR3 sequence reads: CASSQRQTGNTEAFF. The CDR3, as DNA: TGTGCCAGCAGCCAACGCCAGACAGGGAACACTGAAGCTTTCTTT.